The clone carrying this T cell receptor (beta chain) was recorded a few times. TCRdb independently ran MiXCR on the 5' RACE reads; one entry per CDR3 protein. The table lists a few hundred thousand distinct CDR3 sequences, 9.6% of them singletons. This record comes from a study of identical twins. The CDR3 length is 15 residues. V was pared by 2 bases and J by 2 bases, with 3 bases of the junction left unmatched. Germline loops: CDR1 DFQATT, CDR2 SNEGSKA (reference sequence). These data also formed part of another study, on yellow fever vaccine responses in identical twins.

V gene TRBV20-1 combines with J gene TRBJ1-1; 12 bases map to TRBD1. The clonotype comes from a woman aged 18-35 years in good health. Sequencing input: PBMCs. The CDR3 sequence is CSARSGTGGNTEAFF. In DNA, the CDR3 is TGCAGTGCTAGATCCGGGACAGGGGGCAACACTGAAGCTTTCTTT.